This T cell receptor (beta chain) was identified in a study of CD8 T cells in ankylosing spondylitis. Points from the study as a whole: Reports of some motif variants in reactive arthritis synovial fluid and blood predate this one. There was a TCR beta motif, made of several highly homologous variants, that appeared characteristic of ankylosing spondylitis blood. Disease-linked clones were reportedly significantly enriched in matched ankylosing spondylitis synovial fluid. Researchers report that disease-linked clones proved CD8+ and relatively rare in peripheral blood.

V lost 5 bases, J lost 8 bases, and 6 bases stayed unmatched. CDR3 length: 15 residues. CDR1 is SGHAT, CDR2 FQNNGV, per germline. Comment on this clonotype: The antigen is unknown.

As the method for making TCR beta libraries, quantitative 5'-RACE with molecular barcodes was used. MiXCR, applied by TCRdb to the 5' RACE reads, yields one record per CDR3 protein. This table has fewer than 750,000 distinct CDR3 sequences, 15% to 20% appearing once. What was sequenced was blood, either unsorted or a sorted T cell fraction (not recorded which). V is TRBV11-2 and J is TRBJ2-3, with 14 bases that match TRBD2. The TCR was taken from a male donor with ankylosing spondylitis. CDR3 DNA sequence: TGTGCCAGCAGCCCGACTAGCGGGGGGGCGGGTACGCAGTATTTT. Translation gives CASSPTSGGAGTQYF.